The clone carrying this T cell receptor (beta chain) appeared a few times. Its matching antigen is unknown. The library targeted TCRbeta and was prepared with unique molecular identifiers. TCRdb reprocessed the PCR reads with MiXCR, giving one entry per CDR3 protein. The repertoire holds about 340,000 distinct CDR3 sequences, with around 16% as singletons. The data were taken from a study of T-cell reconstitution after alpha-beta-depleted transplantation in children. Whole-study findings and limits: At the one-year point after transplant, T-cell counts and TCRbeta diversity were found to come mostly from T cells that had been newly produced. Alpha-beta T cells present about two months after transplant were reported to originate from several hundred expanded graft clones.

This TCR was sampled from a male patient aged 2 to 9 who had a stem cell transplant for acute lymphoblastic leukemia, so the T cells may come from the graft donor. Source: PBMCs, mostly from graft donor cells, taken 360 days after TCRalphabeta/CD19-depleted stem cell transplant.

The chain's CDR3 is CSARYGNGYTF. The CDR3 DNA reads TGCAGTGCTAGATACGGTAATGGCTACACCTTC. This chain connects TRBV20-1 to TRBJ1-2, with D hard to call. The germline V and J ends were trimmed by 2 bases and 6 bases, with 7 bases remaining between them. CDR1 and CDR2 (germline): DFQATT, SNEGSKA (reference sequence). The CDR3 loop spans 11 amino acids.